What follows are 10 T cell receptor beta chains derived from one specimen sequenced in a study of T cells after posttransplantation cyclophosphamide. Sequenced by immunoSEQ multiplex PCR; TCRdb stores in-frame clones only, minus some. Here the sample spans roughly 30,000 clones, about 90% being singletons. The sequenced sample consisted of PBMCs. The receptor source for this set is a woman aged 40-49 years with a blood cancer, CMV-positive, and with a related stem cell donor.

CDR3 nucleotides: TGTGCCAGCAGTTTAATCCGGGACACCATATATTTT. Its protein is CASSLIRDTIYF. The chain employs TRBV28 and TRBJ1-3; D is unresolved. V was shortened by 2 bases and J by 8 bases, with 7 bases between the two germline ends. The CDR3 length is 12 residues. The germline gives CDR1 MDHEN, CDR2 SYDVKM.

The rearrangement links TRBV6-5 to TRBJ1-2; 7 bases line up with TRBD1. Germline CDR1 reads MNHEY; CDR2 reads SVGAGI. Germline trimming cut 2 bases from V and 5 bases from J; bases unmatched to any gene: 8. This CDR3 region has 15 residues. The DNA of the CDR3 is TGTGCCAGCAGTTACCCTGACAGGGCGAAATATGGCTACACCTTC. This sequence encodes CASSYPDRAKYGYTF.

This clone occurred a few times. The rearrangement links TRBV6-5 to TRBJ1-1, with a weak D call TRBD1 (5 bases). Per germline, CDR1 MNHEY and CDR2 SVGAGI. V was shortened by 7 bases and J by 0 bases, with 9 bases between the two germline ends. The CDR3 runs to 13 residues. The CDR3 nucleotides read TGTGCCAGCATGTGGACATTGAACACTGAAGCTTTCTTT. Protein sequence: CASMWTLNTEAFF.

The rearrangement links TRBV7-6 to TRBJ2-5; D remains ambiguous. The J call is doubtful: the DNA matches TRBJ2-7 better. The CDR3 has 14 amino acids. Germline V lookup: CDR1 SGHVS, CDR2 FNYEAQ. The CDR3 sequence: CASSLSRDSYEQYF. CDR3 DNA sequence: TGTGCCAGCAGCTTAAGTAGAGATTCCTACGAGCAGTACTTC.

The V and J genes are TRBV4-1 and TRBJ2-2, with D unresolved. V was pared by 6 bases and J by 6 bases, with 11 bases between. CDR1 MGHRA and CDR2 YSYEKL come from the germline V gene. The CDR3 is made up of 13 amino acids. The chain's CDR3 is CASRPMASGELFF. Here the CDR3 DNA reads TGCGCCAGCAGACCCATGGCATCCGGGGAGCTGTTTTTT.

This CDR3 is CASSTQGGSNQPQHF. As DNA, the CDR3 is TGTGCCAGCAGCACTCAGGGGGGCAGCAATCAGCCCCAGCATTTT. The genes are TRBV7-9 and TRBJ1-5; 7 nucleotides align to TRBD1. J lost 1 base, V lost 5 bases, and 5 bases had no gene match. This CDR3 has 15 amino acids. CDR1 and CDR2 (germline): SEHNR, FQNEAQ (reference sequence). The full variable domain, rest sourced from reference TRBV7-9 and TRBJ1-5, is DTGVSQNPRHKITKRGQNVTFRCDPISEHNRLYWYRQTLGQGPEFLTYFQNEAQLEKSRLLSDRFSAERPKGSFSTLEIQRTEQGDSAMYLCASSTQGGSNQPQHFGDGTRLSIL.

This chain links TRBV11-2 with TRBJ2-1, with D perhaps TRBD2 (5 bases). The CDR3 covers 13 residues. Looked up from germline, CDR1 is SGHAT and CDR2 is FQNNGV. Trimming removed 5 bases at V and 6 bases at J, with 11 bases between. This CDR3 reads CASSPGLINEQFF. In DNA, the CDR3 is TGTGCCAGCAGCCCCGGACTTATCAATGAGCAGTTCTTC.

The chain links TRBV6-9 to TRBJ2-3; 7 bases agree with TRBD1. Germline CDR1 is MNHGY and CDR2 is SVAAGI. There are 15 residues in the CDR3. With 5 bases clipped from V and 4 bases from J, the junction kept 9 bases outside the gene matches. CDR3 coding DNA: TGTGCCAGCAGTGGACAGGAGAGGAGGCCAGATACGCAGTATTTT. It encodes CASSGQERRPDTQYF.

The chain links TRBV7-2 to TRBJ1-4; D gene uncertain. The V and J ends lost 1 base and 8 bases respectively, with 11 bases between them. This CDR3 comprises 14 residues. Germline V lookup: CDR1 SGHTA, CDR2 FQGNSA. CDR3 coding DNA: TGTGCCAGCAGCTTAGATCCGGGAAACGAAAAACTGTTTTTT. Protein sequence: CASSLDPGNEKLFF.

This clone was seen a handful of times. The chain combines TRBV5-6 with TRBJ2-3; 11 nucleotides align to TRBD2. The CDR3 runs 19 residues. Unmatched junction bases numbered 17, after V lost 4 bases and J lost 4 bases. Germline V gene data show CDR1 as SGHDT and CDR2 as YYEEEE. This chain's CDR3 is CASSLGTSGYFGSPDTQYF. CDR3 nucleotides: TGTGCCAGCAGCCTGGGGACTAGCGGTTACTTTGGGTCCCCAGATACGCAGTATTTT.